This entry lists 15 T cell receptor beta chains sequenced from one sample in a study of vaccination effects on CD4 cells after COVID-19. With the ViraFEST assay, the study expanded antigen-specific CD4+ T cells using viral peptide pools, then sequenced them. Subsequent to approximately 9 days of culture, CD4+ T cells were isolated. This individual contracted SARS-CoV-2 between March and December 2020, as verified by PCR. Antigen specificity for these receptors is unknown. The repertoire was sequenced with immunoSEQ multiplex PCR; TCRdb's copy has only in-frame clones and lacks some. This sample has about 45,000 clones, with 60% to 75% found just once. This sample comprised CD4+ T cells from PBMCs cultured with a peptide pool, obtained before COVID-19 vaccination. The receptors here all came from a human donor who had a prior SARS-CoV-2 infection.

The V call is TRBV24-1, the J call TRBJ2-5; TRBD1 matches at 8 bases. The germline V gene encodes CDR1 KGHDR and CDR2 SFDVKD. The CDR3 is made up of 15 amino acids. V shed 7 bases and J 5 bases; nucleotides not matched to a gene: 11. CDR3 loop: CATSATTGVRETQYF. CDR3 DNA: TGTGCCACCAGCGCGACGACAGGGGTTCGGGAGACCCAGTACTTC.

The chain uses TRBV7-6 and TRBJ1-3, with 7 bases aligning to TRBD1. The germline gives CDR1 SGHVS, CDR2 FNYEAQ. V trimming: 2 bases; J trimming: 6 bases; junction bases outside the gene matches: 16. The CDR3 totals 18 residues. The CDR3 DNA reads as TGTGCCAGCAGCTTATTGTCGTGGATAGAGGGGGCTGAAAACACCATATATTTT. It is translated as CASSLLSWIEGAENTIYF.

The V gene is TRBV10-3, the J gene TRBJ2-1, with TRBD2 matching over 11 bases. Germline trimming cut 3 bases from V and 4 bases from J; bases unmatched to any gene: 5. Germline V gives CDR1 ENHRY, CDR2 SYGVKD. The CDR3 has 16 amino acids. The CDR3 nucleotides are TGTGCCATCAGTGATCCTAGCGGGGGGACATACAATGAGCAGTTCTTC. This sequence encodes CAISDPSGGTYNEQFF.

In DNA form, the CDR3 reads TGCGCCAGCAGCTTAGGAGTGGGACAGGATAACTATGGCTACACCTTC. Translating it yields CASSLGVGQDNYGYTF. V usage is TRBV5-1 and J usage is TRBJ1-2; TRBD1 agrees at 8 bases. The CDR3 runs to 16 residues. V was pared by 2 bases and J by 1 base, with 7 bases of the junction left unmatched. CDR1 SGHRS and CDR2 YFSETQ come from the germline V gene.

This CDR3 reads CSVEEGREPSLNNSPLHF. The CDR3 DNA reads TGCAGCGTTGAAGAGGGCAGGGAGCCATCCCTAAATAATTCACCCCTCCACTTT. V is TRBV29-1 and J is TRBJ1-6; possible D gene TRBD1, 5 bases. The V end was cut by 0 bases, the J end by 5 bases, with 20 bases between. The germline gives CDR1 SQVTM, CDR2 ANQGSEA. This CDR3 spans 18 amino acids.

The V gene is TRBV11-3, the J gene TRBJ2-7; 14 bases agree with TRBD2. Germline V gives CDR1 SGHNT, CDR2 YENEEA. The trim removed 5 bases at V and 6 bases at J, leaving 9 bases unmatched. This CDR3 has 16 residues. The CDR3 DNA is TGTGCCAGCAGCCCAAGGGGGACTAGCGGGGGAAGCGAGCAGTACTTC. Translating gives CASSPRGTSGGSEQYF.

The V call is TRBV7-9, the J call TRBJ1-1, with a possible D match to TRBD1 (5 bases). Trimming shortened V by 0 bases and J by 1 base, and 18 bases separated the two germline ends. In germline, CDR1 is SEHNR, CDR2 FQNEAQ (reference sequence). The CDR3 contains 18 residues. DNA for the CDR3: TGTGCCAGCAGCTTAGCGATGACTCCGACGGGGCAGAACACTGAAGCTTTCTTT. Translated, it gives CASSLAMTPTGQNTEAFF. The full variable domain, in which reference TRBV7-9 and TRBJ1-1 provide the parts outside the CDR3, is DTGVSQNPRHKITKRGQNVTFRCDPISEHNRLYWYRQTLGQGPEFLTYFQNEAQLEKSRLLSDRFSAERPKGSFSTLEIQRTEQGDSAMYLCASSLAMTPTGQNTEAFFGQGTRLTVV.

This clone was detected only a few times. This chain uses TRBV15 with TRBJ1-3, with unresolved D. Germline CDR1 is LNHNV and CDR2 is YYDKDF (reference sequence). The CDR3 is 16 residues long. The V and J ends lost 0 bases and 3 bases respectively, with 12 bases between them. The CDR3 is CATSRDVGFFGNTIYF. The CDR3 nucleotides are TGTGCCACCAGCAGAGATGTAGGGTTTTTTGGAAACACCATATATTTT.

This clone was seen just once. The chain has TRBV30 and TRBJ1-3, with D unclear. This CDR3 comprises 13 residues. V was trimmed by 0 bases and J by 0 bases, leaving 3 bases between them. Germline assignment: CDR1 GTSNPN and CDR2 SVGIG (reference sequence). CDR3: CAWSVSSGNTIYF. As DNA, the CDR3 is TGTGCCTGGAGTGTTTCCTCTGGAAACACCATATATTTT.

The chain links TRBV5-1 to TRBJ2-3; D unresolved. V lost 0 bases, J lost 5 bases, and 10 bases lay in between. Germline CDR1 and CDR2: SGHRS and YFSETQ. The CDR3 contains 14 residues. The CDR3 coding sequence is TGCGCCAGCAGCTTGGTAGCTAATGTAGATACGCAGTATTTT. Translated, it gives CASSLVANVDTQYF.

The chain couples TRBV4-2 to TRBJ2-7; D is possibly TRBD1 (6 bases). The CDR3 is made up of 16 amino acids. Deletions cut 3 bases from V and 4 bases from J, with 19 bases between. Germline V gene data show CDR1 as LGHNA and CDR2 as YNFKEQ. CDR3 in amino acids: CASSQGRGRGFYEQYF. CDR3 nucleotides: TGTGCCAGCAGCCAGGGACGGGGCAGGGGATTTTACGAGCAGTACTTC.

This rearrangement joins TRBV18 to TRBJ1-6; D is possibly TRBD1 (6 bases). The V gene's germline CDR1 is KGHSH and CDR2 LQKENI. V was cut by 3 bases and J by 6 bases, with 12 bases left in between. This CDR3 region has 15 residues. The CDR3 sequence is CASSPGQTFNSPLHF. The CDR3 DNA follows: TGTGCCAGCTCACCCGGACAGACCTTTAATTCACCCCTCCACTTT.

The CDR3 coding sequence is TGTGCCAGCACCCCCCCGGGCCCACAGCCGTATGAGACCGATGCTAACTATGGCTACACCTTC. This translates into CASTPPGPQPYETDANYGYTF. This chain joins TRBV21-1 and TRBJ1-2. TRBV21-1 is flagged as a pseudogene. The CDR3 spans 21 residues.

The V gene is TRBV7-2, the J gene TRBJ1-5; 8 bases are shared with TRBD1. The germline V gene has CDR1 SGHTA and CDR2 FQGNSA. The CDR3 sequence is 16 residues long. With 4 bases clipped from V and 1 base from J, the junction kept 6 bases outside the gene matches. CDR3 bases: TGTGCCAGCAGCTCCACCGGACAGGGAAGCAATCAGCCCCAGCATTTT. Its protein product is CASSSTGQGSNQPQHF.

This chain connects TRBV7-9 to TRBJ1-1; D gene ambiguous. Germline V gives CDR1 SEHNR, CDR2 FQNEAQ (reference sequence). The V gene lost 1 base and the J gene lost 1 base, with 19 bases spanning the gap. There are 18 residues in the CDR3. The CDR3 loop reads CASSLGFEWAGENTEAFF. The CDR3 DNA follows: TGTGCCAGCAGCTTAGGTTTCGAGTGGGCAGGCGAGAACACTGAAGCTTTCTTT.